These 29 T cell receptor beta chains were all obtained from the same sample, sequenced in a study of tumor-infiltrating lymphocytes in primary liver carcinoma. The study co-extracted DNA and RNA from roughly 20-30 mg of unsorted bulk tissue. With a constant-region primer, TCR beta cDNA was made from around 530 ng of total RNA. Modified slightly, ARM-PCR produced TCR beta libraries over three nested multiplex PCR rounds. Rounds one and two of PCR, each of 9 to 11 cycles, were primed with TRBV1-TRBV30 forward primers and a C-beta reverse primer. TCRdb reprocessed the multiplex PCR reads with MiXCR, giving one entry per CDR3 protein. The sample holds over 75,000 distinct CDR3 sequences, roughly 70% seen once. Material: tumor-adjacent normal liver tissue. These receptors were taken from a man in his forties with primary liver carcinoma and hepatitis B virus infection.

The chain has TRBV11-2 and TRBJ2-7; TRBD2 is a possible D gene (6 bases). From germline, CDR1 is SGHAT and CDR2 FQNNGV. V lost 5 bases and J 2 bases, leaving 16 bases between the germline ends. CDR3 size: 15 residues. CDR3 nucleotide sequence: TGTGCCAGCAGCCCCTACGGGACTCTACCCTACGAGCAGTACTTC. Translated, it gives CASSPYGTLPYEQYF.

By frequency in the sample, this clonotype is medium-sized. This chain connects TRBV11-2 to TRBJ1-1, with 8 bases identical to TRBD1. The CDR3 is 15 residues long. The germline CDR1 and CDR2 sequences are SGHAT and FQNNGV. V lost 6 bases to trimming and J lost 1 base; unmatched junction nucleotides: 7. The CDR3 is CASSSMQGANTEAFF. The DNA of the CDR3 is TGTGCCAGCAGTTCAATGCAGGGGGCGAACACTGAAGCTTTCTTT.

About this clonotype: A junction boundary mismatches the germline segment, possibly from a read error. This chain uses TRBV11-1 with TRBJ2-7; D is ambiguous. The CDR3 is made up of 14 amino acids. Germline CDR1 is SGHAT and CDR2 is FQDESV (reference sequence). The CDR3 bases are TGTCCCAGCATCTTGGGGTTATCCTCCTACGAGCAGTACTTC. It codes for CPSILGLSSYEQYF.

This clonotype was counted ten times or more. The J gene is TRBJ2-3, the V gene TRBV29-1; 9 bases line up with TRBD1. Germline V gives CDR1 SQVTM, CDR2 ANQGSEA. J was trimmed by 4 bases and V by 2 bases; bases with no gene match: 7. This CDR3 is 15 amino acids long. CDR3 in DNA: TGCAGCGTTGAACCTCCGGGACAGGGCCCAGATACGCAGTATTTT. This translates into CSVEPPGQGPDTQYF.

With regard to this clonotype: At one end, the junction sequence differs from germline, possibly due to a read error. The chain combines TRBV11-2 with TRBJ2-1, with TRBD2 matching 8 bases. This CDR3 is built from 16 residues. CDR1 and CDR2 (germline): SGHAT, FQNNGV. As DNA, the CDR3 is TGTTCCAGCAGCTCCCAAGCGGGAGACAGCTACAATGAGCAGTTCTTC. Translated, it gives CSSSSQAGDSYNEQFF.

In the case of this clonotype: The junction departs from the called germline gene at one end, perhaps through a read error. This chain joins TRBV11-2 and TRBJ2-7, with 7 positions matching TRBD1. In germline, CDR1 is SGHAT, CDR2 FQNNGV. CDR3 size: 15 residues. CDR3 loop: CASSVTPGQIYERYF. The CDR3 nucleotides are TGTGCTAGCAGCGTAACACCGGGACAGATTTACGAGCGGTACTTC.

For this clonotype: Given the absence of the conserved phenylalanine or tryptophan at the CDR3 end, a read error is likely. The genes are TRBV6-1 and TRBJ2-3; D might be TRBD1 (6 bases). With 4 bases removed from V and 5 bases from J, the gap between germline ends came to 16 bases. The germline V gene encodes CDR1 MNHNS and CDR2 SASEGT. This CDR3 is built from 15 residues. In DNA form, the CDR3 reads TGTGCCAGCAGTGCCACAGGGTCCGGCATAGATACGCAGTATTTG. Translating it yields CASSATGSGIDTQYL.

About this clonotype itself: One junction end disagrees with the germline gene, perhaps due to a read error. CDR3 sequence (DNA): TGTGGCAGCAATCCTACAGGGTCCTACGAGCAGTACTTC. Its translation is CGSNPTGSYEQYF. The chain joins TRBV28 to TRBJ2-7; D possibly corresponds to TRBD1 (6 bases). This CDR3 is built from 13 residues. Germline assignment: CDR1 MDHEN and CDR2 SYDVKM.

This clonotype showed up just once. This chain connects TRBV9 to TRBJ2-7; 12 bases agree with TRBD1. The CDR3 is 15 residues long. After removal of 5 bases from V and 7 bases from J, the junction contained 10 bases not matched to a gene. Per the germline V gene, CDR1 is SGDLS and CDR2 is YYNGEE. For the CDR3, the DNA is TGTGCCAGCAGGGTTACCGGGACAGGGGGCGGTGAGCAGTACTTC. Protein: CASRVTGTGGGEQYF. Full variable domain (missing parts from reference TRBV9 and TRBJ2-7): DSGVTQTPKHLITATGQRVTLRCSPRSGDLSVYWYQQSLDQGLQFLIQYYNGEERAKGNILERFSAQQFPDLHSELNLSSLELGDSALYFCASRVTGTGGGEQYFGPGTRLTVT.

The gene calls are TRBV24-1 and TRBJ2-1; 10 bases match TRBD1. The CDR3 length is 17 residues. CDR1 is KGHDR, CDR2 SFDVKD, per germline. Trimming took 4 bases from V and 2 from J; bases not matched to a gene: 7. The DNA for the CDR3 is TGTGCCACCAGTGACACCCGGACAGGGGGAGCCTACAATGAGCAGTTCTTC. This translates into CATSDTRTGGAYNEQFF.

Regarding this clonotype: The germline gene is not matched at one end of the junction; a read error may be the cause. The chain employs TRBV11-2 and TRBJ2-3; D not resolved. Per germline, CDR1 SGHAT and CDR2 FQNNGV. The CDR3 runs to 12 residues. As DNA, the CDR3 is TGTGCCAACAGCGCTTGGGCAGTTACGCAGTATTTT. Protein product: CANSAWAVTQYF.

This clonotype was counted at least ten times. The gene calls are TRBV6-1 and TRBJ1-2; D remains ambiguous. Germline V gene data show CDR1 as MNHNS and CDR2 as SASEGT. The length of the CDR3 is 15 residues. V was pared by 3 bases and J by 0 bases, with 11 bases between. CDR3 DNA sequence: TGTGCCAGCAGTGAGAGTACGGTCGCTAACTATGGCTACACCTTC. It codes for CASSESTVANYGYTF.

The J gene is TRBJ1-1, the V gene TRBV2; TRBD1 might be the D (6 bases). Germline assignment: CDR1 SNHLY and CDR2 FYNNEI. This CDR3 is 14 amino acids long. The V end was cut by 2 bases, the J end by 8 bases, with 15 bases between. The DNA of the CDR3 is TGTGCCAGCAGTGAAACGGGGGGCCACCGGGAAGCTTTCTTT. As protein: CASSETGGHREAFF.

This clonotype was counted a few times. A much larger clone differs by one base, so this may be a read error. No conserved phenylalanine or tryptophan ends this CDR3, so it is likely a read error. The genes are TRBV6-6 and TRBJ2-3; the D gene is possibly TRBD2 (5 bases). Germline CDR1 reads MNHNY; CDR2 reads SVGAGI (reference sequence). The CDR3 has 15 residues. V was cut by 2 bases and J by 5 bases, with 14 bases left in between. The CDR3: CASSYIGSPQDTQYL. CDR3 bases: TGTGCCAGCAGTTACATAGGGAGTCCACAAGATACGCAGTATCTT.

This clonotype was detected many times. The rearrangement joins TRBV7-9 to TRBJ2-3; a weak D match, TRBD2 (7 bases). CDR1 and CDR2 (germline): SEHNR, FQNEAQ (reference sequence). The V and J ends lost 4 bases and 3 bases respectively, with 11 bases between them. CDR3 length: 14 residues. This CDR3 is CASSYGGPTDTQYF. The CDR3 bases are TGTGCCAGCAGCTACGGGGGGCCGACAGATACGCAGTATTTT.

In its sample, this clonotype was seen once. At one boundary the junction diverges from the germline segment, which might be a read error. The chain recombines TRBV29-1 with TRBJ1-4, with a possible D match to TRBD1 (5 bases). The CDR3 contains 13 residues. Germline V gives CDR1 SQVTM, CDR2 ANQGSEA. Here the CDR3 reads CSVDSTGPEKQFF. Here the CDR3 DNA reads TGCAGCGTTGATTCGACGGGACCTGAAAAACAGTTTTTT.

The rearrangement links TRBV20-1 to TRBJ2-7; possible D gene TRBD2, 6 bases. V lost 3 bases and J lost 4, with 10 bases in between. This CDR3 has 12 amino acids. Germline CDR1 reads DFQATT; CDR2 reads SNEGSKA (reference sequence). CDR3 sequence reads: CSASEGRYEQYF. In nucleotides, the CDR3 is TGCAGTGCTAGTGAAGGGAGGTACGAGCAGTACTTC.

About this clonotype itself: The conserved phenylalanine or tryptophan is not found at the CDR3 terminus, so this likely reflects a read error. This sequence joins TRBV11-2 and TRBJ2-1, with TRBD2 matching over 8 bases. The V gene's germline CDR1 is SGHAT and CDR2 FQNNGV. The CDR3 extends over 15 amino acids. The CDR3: CAGSDSGNSYNEQFS. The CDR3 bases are TGTGCCGGCAGCGATAGCGGGAACTCCTACAATGAGCAGTTCTCC.

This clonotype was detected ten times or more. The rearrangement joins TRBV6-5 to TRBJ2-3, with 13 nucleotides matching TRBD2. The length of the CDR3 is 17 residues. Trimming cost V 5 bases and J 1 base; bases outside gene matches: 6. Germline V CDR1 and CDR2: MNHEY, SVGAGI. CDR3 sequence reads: CASSLTSGRAGTDTQYF. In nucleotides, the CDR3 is TGTGCCAGCAGTCTTACTAGCGGGAGGGCTGGCACAGATACGCAGTATTTT.

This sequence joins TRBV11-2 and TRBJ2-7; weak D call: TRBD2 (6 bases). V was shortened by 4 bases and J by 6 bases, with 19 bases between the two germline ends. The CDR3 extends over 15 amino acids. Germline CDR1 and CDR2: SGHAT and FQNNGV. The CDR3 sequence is CASSSWGLLSCEQYF. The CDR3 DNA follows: TGTGCCAGCAGCTCGTGGGGACTCCTATCTTGCGAGCAGTACTTC.

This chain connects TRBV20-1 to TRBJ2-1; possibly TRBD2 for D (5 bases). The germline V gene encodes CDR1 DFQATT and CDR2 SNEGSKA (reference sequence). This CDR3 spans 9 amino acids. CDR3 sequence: CGLYNEQFF. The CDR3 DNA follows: TGCGGACTGTACAATGAGCAGTTCTTC.

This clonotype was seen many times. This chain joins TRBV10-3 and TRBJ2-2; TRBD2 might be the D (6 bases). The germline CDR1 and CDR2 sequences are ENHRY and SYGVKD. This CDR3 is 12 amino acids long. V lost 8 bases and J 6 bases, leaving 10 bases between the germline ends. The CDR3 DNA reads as TGTGCCATCGCGACGGGGGCCGGGGAGCTGTTTTTT. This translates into CAIATGAGELFF.

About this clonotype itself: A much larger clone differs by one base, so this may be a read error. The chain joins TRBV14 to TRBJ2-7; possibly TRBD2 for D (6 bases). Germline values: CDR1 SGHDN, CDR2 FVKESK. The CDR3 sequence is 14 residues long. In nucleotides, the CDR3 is TGTGCCAGCAGCCGAGGAGGGAGCGGCTACGAGGAGTACTTC. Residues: CASSRGGSGYEEYF.

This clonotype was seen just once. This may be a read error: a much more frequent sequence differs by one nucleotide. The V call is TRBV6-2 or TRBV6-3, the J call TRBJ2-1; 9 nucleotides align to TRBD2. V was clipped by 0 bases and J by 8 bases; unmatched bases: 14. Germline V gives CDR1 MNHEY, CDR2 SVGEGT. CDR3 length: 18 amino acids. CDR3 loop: CASSYSSSGRTYGDEQFF. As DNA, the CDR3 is TGTGCCAGCAGTTACTCGTCCAGCGGGAGGACCTACGGGGATGAGCAGTTCTTC.

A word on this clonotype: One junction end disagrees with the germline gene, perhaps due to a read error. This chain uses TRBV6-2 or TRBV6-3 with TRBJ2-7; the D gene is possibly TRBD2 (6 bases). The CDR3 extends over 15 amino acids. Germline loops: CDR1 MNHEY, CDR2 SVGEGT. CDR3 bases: TGTGCCAGCAGTTGCACTAACGGGAGCTCCTACAAGCAGTACTTC. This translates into CASSCTNGSSYKQYF.

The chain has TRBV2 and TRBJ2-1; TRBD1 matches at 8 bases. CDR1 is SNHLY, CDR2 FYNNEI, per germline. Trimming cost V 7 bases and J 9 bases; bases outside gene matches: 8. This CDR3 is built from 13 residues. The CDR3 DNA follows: TGTGCCAGCAAAGGACAGGGTTCAAGTGAGCAGTTCTTC. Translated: CASKGQGSSEQFF.

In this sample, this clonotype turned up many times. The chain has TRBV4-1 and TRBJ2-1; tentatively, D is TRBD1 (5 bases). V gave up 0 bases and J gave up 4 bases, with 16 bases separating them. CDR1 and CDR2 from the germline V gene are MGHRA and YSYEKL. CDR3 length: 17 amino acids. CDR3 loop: CASSQDGARALYNEQFF. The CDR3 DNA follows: TGCGCCAGCAGCCAAGATGGGGCCAGGGCCCTTTACAATGAGCAGTTCTTC.

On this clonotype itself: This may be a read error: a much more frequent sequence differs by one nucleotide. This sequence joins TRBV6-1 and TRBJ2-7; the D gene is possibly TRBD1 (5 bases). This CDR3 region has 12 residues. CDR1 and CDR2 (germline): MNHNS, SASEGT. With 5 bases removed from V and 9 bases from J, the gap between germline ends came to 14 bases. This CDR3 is CASSFQGVVQYF. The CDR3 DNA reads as TGTGCCAGCAGTTTTCAGGGCGTGGTGCAGTACTTC.

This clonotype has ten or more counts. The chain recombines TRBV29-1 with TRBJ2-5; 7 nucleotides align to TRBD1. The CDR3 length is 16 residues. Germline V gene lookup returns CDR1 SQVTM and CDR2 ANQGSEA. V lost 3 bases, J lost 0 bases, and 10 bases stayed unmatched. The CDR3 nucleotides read TGCAGCGTTGACGCGGCAGGGGGTCCGTACCAAGAGACCCAGTACTTC. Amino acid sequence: CSVDAAGGPYQETQYF.